Below are 28 T cell receptor beta chains sequenced from a single sample in a study of blood T cell repertoires in COVID-19. Sequencing was performed with immunoSEQ multiplex PCR; in TCRdb, only in-frame clones are kept and a portion is missing. Found here are 150,000 or so clones, roughly nine tenths of them singletons; the top ten hold approximately 4%. Sample: peripheral blood. Receptor source: a woman between 65 and 79 years old with acute or convalescent COVID-19.

The chain employs TRBV6-2 or TRBV6-3 and TRBJ1-2; TRBD1 agrees at 7 bases. The CDR3 spans 14 residues. J lost 5 bases, V lost 2 bases, and 5 bases had no gene match. Germline V lookup: CDR1 MNHEY, CDR2 SVGEGT. The CDR3 region is CASSYPGTDYGYTF. Here the CDR3 DNA reads TGTGCCAGCAGTTACCCCGGGACAGATTATGGCTACACCTTC.

The chain couples TRBV6-2 or TRBV6-3 to TRBJ1-1, with D perhaps TRBD1 (6 bases). The ends were cut back, 2 bases at V and 5 bases at J, with 15 bases in the middle. This CDR3 has 15 residues. CDR1 is MNHEY and CDR2 is SVGEGT in the germline V gene. CDR3 region: CASSYGGGRGTEAFF. CDR3 coding DNA: TGTGCCAGCAGTTACGGGGGGGGGCGGGGGACTGAAGCTTTCTTT.

The chain is built from TRBV27 and TRBJ1-4; 10 bases align to TRBD1. The CDR3 is made up of 14 amino acids. Trimming at V came to 6 bases and at J to 8 bases, leaving 6 bases not matched to a gene. CDR1 is MNHEY and CDR2 is SMNVEV in the germline V gene (reference sequence). The CDR3, as DNA: TGTGCCAGCAGGCCGGGACAGGGGTGGGAAAAACTGTTTTTT. Protein: CASRPGQGWEKLFF.

In its sample, this clone was seen a few times. V is TRBV18 and J is TRBJ1-5, with 8 positions matching TRBD1. Germline V gives CDR1 KGHSH, CDR2 LQKENI. V lost 3 bases to trimming and J lost 2 bases; unmatched junction nucleotides: 3. CDR3 length: 15 residues. For the CDR3, the DNA is TGTGCCAGCTCACCTCAGGGACAGGGCAATCAGCCCCAGCATTTT. Translated: CASSPQGQGNQPQHF.

The chain has TRBV30 and TRBJ1-2, with a possible D match to TRBD1 (6 bases). Germline CDR1 is GTSNPN and CDR2 is SVGIG (reference sequence). V lost 3 bases to trimming and J lost 3 bases, with 17 bases between them. This CDR3 comprises 15 residues. CDR3 amino acids: CAWRPRTVKYYGYTF. The CDR3 DNA reads as TGTGCCTGGAGACCGAGGACAGTAAAGTACTATGGCTACACCTTC.

The chain is built from TRBV30 and TRBJ1-5, with D perhaps matching TRBD1 (6 bases). The V end was cut by 3 bases, the J end by 3 bases, with 9 bases between. The germline V gene has CDR1 GTSNPN and CDR2 SVGIG (reference sequence). The CDR3 spans 13 residues. As DNA, the CDR3 is TGTGCCTGGAGACAGGGAGTCAATCAGCCCCAGCATTTT. This codes for CAWRQGVNQPQHF.

The rearrangement links TRBV6-2 or TRBV6-3 to TRBJ2-7; D is uncertain. V lost 4 bases to trimming and J lost 3 bases, with 13 bases between them. There are 14 residues in the CDR3. Germline lookup yields CDR1 MNHEY and CDR2 SVGEGT. The chain's CDR3 is CASSLVSGGYEQYF. DNA for the CDR3: TGTGCCAGCAGTTTAGTCTCTGGTGGCTACGAGCAGTACTTC.

The chain uses TRBV12-3 or TRBV12-4 and TRBJ1-2, with D perhaps matching TRBD1 (6 bases). Trimming left V 10 bases short and J 7 bases short, with 16 bases between. The CDR3 is 12 residues long. The CDR3 protein is CAMTGYSGGYTF. The CDR3 nucleotides are TGTGCCATGACAGGTTATTCCGGTGGCTACACCTTC.

V and J are TRBV7-8 and TRBJ2-7; a possible D gene is TRBD2 (5 bases). Trimming removed 1 base at V and 2 bases at J, with 12 bases between. This CDR3 spans 15 amino acids. Germline loops: CDR1 SGHVS, CDR2 FQNEAQ. This chain's CDR3 is CASSLGGVRAYEQYF. The CDR3 region has the DNA TGTGCCAGCAGCTTAGGGGGAGTAAGGGCCTACGAGCAGTACTTC.

The chain links TRBV7-8 to TRBJ2-1; 7 bases are shared with TRBD1. The length of the CDR3 is 15 residues. Germline trimming cut 5 bases from V and 0 bases from J; bases unmatched to any gene: 4. CDR1 SGHVS and CDR2 FQNEAQ come from the germline V gene. CDR3 sequence: CASSHRTGSYNEQFF. The CDR3 region has the DNA TGTGCCAGCAGCCACCGGACAGGCTCCTACAATGAGCAGTTCTTC.

For this clone: Given a much more abundant clone one base away, this may be a read error. This rearrangement joins TRBV20-1 to TRBJ1-2; D is undetermined. The CDR3 has 10 residues. Trimming took 3 bases from V and 4 from J, leaving 3 bases between them. The germline V gene encodes CDR1 DFQATT and CDR2 SNEGSKA (reference sequence). CDR3 DNA sequence: TGCAGTGCTAGGAGCTATGGCTACACCTTC. Translation gives CSARSYGYTF.

The J gene is TRBJ2-5, the V gene TRBV11-2; D is unresolved. The CDR3 covers 13 residues. Trimming cost V 1 base and J 7 bases, with 10 bases left between them. From germline, CDR1 is SGHAT and CDR2 FQNNGV. CDR3 sequence (DNA): TGTGCCAGCAGCTTAGGACTGGTAGGGACCCAGTACTTC. It codes for CASSLGLVGTQYF.

This clone appeared once. CDR3 region: CASSMRIAGNNEQFF. DNA for the CDR3: TGTGCCAGTAGTATGAGAATAGCGGGAAACAATGAGCAGTTCTTC. The gene calls are TRBV19 and TRBJ2-1; TRBD2 aligns across 8 bases. V was clipped by 3 bases and J by 5 bases; unmatched bases: 6. The CDR3 extends over 15 amino acids. From germline, CDR1 is LNHDA and CDR2 SQIVND (reference sequence).

V usage is TRBV7-2 and J usage is TRBJ1-6; the D is unclear. The length of the CDR3 is 13 residues. The germline V and J ends were trimmed by 2 bases and 9 bases, with 8 bases remaining between them. CDR1 and CDR2 from the germline V gene are SGHTA and FQGNSA. CDR3 loop: CASSLFQSSPLHF. The CDR3 bases are TGTGCCAGCAGCTTATTCCAGTCTTCACCCCTCCACTTT.

The CDR3 sequence is CASSARTGGGEKLFF. The CDR3 nucleotides read TGTGCCAGCAGTGCCAGGACAGGGGGGGGTGAAAAACTGTTTTTT. The chain links TRBV27 to TRBJ1-4, with TRBD1 identical over 10 bases. The CDR3 has 15 amino acids. Germline V gene lookup returns CDR1 MNHEY and CDR2 SMNVEV (reference sequence). V was clipped by 5 bases and J by 7 bases; unmatched bases: 7.

This chain joins TRBV2 and TRBJ1-2; 7 bases are a match to TRBD1. V was pared by 2 bases and J by 2 bases, with 8 bases of the junction left unmatched. Germline CDR1 SNHLY, CDR2 FYNNEI. The CDR3 length is 16 residues. The CDR3 nucleotides read TGTGCCAGCAGTGAACCCCGCTCACAGGGGAACTATGGCTACACCTTC. Protein: CASSEPRSQGNYGYTF.

The chain recombines TRBV2 with TRBJ2-7; D uncertain. Germline CDR1 is SNHLY and CDR2 is FYNNEI. This CDR3 contains 16 residues. Trimming pared 5 bases from V and 3 bases from J, leaving 20 bases between. The CDR3 DNA follows: TGTGCCAGCAGTCTTCTGGTTGAGTCTACGGTCTACGAGCAGTACTTC. Translation: CASSLLVESTVYEQYF.

The chain couples TRBV4-3 to TRBJ2-3; 8 bases line up with TRBD2. V dropped 1 base and J dropped 2; count of bases not matched to a gene: 5. Germline V CDR1 and CDR2: LGHNA, YSLEER. This CDR3 comprises 16 residues. The CDR3 nucleotides are TGCGCCAGCAGCCAAGCGGGGGGGCTTTTCACAGATACGCAGTATTTT. Amino acids: CASSQAGGLFTDTQYF.

The V gene is TRBV24-1, the J gene TRBJ1-5, with D perhaps TRBD1 (6 bases). This CDR3 contains 13 residues. V was cut by 5 bases and J by 3 bases, with 7 bases left in between. Germline values: CDR1 KGHDR, CDR2 SFDVKD. The CDR3 nucleotides are TGTGCCACCAGTGGGGACAACAATCAGCCCCAGCATTTT. Residues: CATSGDNNQPQHF.

The chain recombines TRBV18 with TRBJ2-7; D perhaps matches TRBD1 (5 bases). Trimming shortened V by 5 bases and J by 1 base, and 9 bases separated the two germline ends. From germline, CDR1 is KGHSH and CDR2 LQKENI. The CDR3 has 13 residues. CDR3 in DNA: TGTGCCAGCTCAACGACAGAATCCTACGAGCAGTACTTC. Protein: CASSTTESYEQYF. The complete variable domain, with remaining parts taken from reference TRBV18 and TRBJ2-7, reads NAGVMQNPRHLVRRRGQEARLRCSPMKGHSHVYWYRQLPEEGLKFMVYLQKENIIDESGMPKERFSAEFPKEGPSILRIQQVVRGDSAAYFCASSTTESYEQYFGPGTRLTVT.

V and J are TRBV7-3 and TRBJ2-2; TRBD2 matches at 11 bases. CDR3 length equals 20 residues. The germline CDR1 and CDR2 sequences are SGHTA and FQGTGA. J was trimmed by 0 bases and V by 5 bases; bases with no gene match: 14. The DNA of the CDR3 is TGTGCCAGCAGCACTAGGATGAAGCTAGCGGGAGGTCCGAACACCGGGGAGCTGTTTTTT. This gives the protein CASSTRMKLAGGPNTGELFF.

The chain has TRBV19 and TRBJ2-7, with D perhaps matching TRBD2 (7 bases). The V and J ends lost 4 bases and 2 bases respectively, with 15 bases between them. CDR1 LNHDA and CDR2 SQIVND come from the germline V gene (reference sequence). The CDR3 totals 15 residues. CDR3 DNA sequence: TGTGCCAGTAGTACAGAAGGGGGGGGCCCCTACGAGCAGTACTTC. As protein: CASSTEGGGPYEQYF.

This chain links TRBV10-2 with TRBJ2-7, with D possibly matching TRBD2 (6 bases). The CDR3 sequence is 20 residues long. From germline, CDR1 is WSHSY and CDR2 SAAADI. Trimming cost V 4 bases and J 3 bases, with 31 bases left between them. The CDR3 nucleotides read TGCGCCAGCAGTGGGATTGGAGGGGAGAGAAGGGGCCTTCCCGACTACGAGCAGTACTTC. This gives the protein CASSGIGGERRGLPDYEQYF.

This sequence joins TRBV21-1 and TRBJ1-6; the tabulated D call, TRBD1, remains unverified against the DNA. TRBV21-1 is assigned pseudogene status. The CDR3 sequence is 14 residues long. CDR3 amino acids: CASRDRFYNSPLHF. The CDR3, as DNA: TGTGCCAGCCGAGACAGGTTTTATAATTCACCCCTCCACTTT.

The J gene is TRBJ2-7, the V gene TRBV19; 8 bases line up with TRBD2. The germline gives CDR1 LNHDA, CDR2 SQIVND (reference sequence). This CDR3 is 15 amino acids long. The ends lost 5 bases at V and 7 bases at J; junction bases unmatched: 13. As DNA, the CDR3 is TGTGCCAGTAGTGGGAGCGGGGGAGACATCCAGGAGCAGTACTTC. This sequence encodes CASSGSGGDIQEQYF.

The V and J genes are TRBV19 and TRBJ1-4, with D unclear. The CDR3 is made up of 15 amino acids. Trimming removed 5 bases at V and 1 base at J, with 11 bases between. Germline CDR1 reads LNHDA; CDR2 reads SQIVND (reference sequence). The CDR3 loop is CASSPPGRTNEKLFF. CDR3 in DNA: TGTGCCAGTAGTCCCCCCGGGAGAACTAATGAAAAACTGTTTTTT.

The chain employs TRBV6-6 and TRBJ2-1, with 8 bases that match TRBD1. Germline V gene lookup returns CDR1 MNHNY and CDR2 SVGAGI (reference sequence). Trimming removed 5 bases from V and 0 bases from J; junction bases left unmatched: 6. This CDR3 is 16 amino acids long. The CDR3 nucleotides are TGTGCCAGCAGTCCCAGGGGGCCGAGCTCCTACAATGAGCAGTTCTTC. This encodes CASSPRGPSSYNEQFF.

J is TRBJ2-1 and V is TRBV5-5; 10 bases fit TRBD1. This CDR3 is 15 amino acids long. Unmatched junction bases numbered 12, after V lost 7 bases and J lost 8 bases. From germline, CDR1 is SGHKS and CDR2 YYEKEE (reference sequence). CDR3 residues: CASASPGQGMDEQFF. The CDR3, as DNA: TGTGCCAGCGCCTCGCCGGGACAGGGGATGGATGAGCAGTTCTTC.